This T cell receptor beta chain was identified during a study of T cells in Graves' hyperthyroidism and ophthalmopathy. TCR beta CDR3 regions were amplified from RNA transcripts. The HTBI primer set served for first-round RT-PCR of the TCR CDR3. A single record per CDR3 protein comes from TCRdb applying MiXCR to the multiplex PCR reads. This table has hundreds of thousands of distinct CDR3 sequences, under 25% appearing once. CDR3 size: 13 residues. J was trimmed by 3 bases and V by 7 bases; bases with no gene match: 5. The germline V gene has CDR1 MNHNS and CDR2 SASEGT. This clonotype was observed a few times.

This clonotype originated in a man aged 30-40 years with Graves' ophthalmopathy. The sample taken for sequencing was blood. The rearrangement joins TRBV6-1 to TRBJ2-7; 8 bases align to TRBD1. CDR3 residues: CASKRTGIYEQYF. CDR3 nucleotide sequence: TGTGCCAGCAAAAGGACAGGGATCTACGAGCAGTACTTC.